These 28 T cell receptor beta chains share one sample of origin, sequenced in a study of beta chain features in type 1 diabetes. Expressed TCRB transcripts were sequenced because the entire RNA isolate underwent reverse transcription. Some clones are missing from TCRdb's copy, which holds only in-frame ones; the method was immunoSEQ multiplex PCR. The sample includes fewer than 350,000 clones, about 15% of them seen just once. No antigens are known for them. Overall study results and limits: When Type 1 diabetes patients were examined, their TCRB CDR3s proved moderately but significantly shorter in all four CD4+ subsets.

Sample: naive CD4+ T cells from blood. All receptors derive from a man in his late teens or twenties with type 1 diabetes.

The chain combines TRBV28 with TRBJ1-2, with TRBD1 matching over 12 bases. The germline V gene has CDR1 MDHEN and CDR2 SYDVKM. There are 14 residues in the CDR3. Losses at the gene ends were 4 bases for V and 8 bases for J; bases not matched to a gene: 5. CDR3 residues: CASSWGQGASGYTF. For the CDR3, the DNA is TGTGCCAGCAGTTGGGGACAGGGGGCGTCCGGCTACACCTTC.

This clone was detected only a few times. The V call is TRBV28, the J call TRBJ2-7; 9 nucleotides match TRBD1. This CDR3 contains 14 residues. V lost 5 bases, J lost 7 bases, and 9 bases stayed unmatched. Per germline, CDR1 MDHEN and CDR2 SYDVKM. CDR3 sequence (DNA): TGTGCCAGCAGTCCGTCAGGGACAGGGCGGGAGCAGTACTTC. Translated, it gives CASSPSGTGREQYF. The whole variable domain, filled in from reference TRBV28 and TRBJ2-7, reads DVKVTQSSRYLVKRTGEKVFLECVQDMDHENMFWYRQDPGLGLRLIYFSYDVKMKEKGDIPEGYSVSREKKERFSLILESASTNQTSMYLCASSPSGTGREQYFGPGTRLTVT.

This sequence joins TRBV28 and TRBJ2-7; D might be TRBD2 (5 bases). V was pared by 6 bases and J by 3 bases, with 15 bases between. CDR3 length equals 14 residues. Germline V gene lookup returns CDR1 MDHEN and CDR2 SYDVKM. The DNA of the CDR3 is TGTGCCAGCAGACCTCCCCAAGGGAGCTACGAGCAGTACTTC. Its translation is CASRPPQGSYEQYF.

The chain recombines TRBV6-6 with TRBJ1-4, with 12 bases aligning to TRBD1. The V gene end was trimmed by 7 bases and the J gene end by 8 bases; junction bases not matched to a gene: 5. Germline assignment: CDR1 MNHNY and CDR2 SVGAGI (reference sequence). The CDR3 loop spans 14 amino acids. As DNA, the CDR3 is TGTGCCAGCATAAGGGACAGGGGGCCCGAAAAACTGTTTTTT. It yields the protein CASIRDRGPEKLFF.

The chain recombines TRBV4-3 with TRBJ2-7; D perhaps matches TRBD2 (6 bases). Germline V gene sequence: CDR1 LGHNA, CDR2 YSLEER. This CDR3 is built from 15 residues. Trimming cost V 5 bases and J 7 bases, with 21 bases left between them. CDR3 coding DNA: TGCGCCAGCAGCAGGTGGGACCGGGGGATGGAGGAGCAGTACTTC. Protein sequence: CASSRWDRGMEEQYF.

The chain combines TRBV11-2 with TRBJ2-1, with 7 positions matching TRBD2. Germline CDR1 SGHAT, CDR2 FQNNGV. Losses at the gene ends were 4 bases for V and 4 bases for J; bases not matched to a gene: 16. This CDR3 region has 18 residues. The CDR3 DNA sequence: TGTGCCAGCAGCTCTAAACTCCGGGCGGGAGTACGGTACAATGAGCAGTTCTTC. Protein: CASSSKLRAGVRYNEQFF.

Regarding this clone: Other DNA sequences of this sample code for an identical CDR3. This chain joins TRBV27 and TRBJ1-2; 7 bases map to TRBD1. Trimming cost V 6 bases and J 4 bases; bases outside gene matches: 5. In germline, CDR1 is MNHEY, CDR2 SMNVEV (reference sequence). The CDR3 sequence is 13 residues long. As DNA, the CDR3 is TGTGCCAGCAGCCGGACAGGACTCTATGGCTACACCTTC. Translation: CASSRTGLYGYTF.

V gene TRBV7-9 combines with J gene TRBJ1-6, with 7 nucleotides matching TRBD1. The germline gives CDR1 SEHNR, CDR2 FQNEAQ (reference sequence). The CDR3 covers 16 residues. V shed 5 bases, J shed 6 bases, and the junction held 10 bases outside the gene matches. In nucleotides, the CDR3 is TGTGCCAGCAGCCTCCGACAGGGTTTTGGTAATTCACCCCTCCACTTT. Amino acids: CASSLRQGFGNSPLHF.

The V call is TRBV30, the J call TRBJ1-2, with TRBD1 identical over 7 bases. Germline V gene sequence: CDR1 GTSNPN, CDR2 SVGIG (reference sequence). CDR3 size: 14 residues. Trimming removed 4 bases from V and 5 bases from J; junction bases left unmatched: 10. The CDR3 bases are TGTGCCTGGAAGGGGAGCTGGACAGGTTATGGCTACACCTTC. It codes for CAWKGSWTGYGYTF.

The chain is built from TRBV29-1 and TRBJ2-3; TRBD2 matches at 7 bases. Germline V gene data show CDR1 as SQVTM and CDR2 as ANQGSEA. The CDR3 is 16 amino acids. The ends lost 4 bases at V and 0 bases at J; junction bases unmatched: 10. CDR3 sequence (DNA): TGCAGCGTTGTAAGTCCAGCGGGGCTCAGCACAGATACGCAGTATTTT. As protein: CSVVSPAGLSTDTQYF.

CDR3 sequence: CASSLVQGQGVDTQYF. The CDR3 DNA follows: TGTGCCAGCAGCTTGGTGCAAGGACAGGGGGTAGATACGCAGTATTTT. The chain links TRBV5-4 to TRBJ2-3; 10 bases agree with TRBD1. This CDR3 has 16 amino acids. Trimming cost V 0 bases and J 5 bases; bases outside gene matches: 6. CDR1 is SGHNT, CDR2 YYREEE, per germline (reference sequence).

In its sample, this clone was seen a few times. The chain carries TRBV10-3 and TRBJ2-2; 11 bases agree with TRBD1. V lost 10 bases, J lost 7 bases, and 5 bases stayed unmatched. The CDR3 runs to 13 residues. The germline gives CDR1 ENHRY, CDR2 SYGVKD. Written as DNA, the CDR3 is TGTGCCACCCGGACAGGGGGCGACGGGGAGCTGTTTTTT. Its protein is CATRTGGDGELFF.

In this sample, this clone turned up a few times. CDR3 sequence: CASSPSTGANVLTF. DNA for the CDR3: TGTGCCAGCAGCCCTAGTACTGGGGCCAACGTCCTGACTTTC. J is TRBJ2-6 and V is TRBV14; D uncertain. This CDR3 spans 14 amino acids. From germline, CDR1 is SGHDN and CDR2 FVKESK. V shed 4 bases and J shed 2 bases, with 6 bases lying between them.

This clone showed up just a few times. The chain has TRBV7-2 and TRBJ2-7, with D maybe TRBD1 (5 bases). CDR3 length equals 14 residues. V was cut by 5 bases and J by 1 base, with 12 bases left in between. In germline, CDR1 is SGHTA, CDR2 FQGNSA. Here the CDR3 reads CASSRRRQSYEQYF. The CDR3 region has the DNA TGTGCCAGCAGCCGACGTAGACAGTCCTACGAGCAGTACTTC.

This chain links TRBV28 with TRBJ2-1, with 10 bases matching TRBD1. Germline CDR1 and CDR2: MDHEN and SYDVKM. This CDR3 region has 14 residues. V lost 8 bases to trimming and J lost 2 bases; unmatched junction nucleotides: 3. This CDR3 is CASGDRGPYNEQFF. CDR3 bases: TGTGCCAGCGGAGACAGGGGGCCCTACAATGAGCAGTTCTTC.

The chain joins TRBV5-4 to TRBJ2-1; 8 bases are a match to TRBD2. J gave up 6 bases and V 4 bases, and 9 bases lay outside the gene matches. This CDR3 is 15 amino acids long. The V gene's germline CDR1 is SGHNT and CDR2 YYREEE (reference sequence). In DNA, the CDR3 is TGTGCCAGCAGCCCGGGACTAGTTGAGAGCAATGAGCAGTTCTTC. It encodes CASSPGLVESNEQFF.

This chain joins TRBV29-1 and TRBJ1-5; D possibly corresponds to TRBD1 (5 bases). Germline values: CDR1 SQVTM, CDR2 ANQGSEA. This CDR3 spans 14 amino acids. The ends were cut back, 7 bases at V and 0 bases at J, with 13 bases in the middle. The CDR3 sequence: CSAVGGTSNQPQHF. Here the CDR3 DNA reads TGCAGCGCGGTGGGGGGGACTAGCAATCAGCCCCAGCATTTT.

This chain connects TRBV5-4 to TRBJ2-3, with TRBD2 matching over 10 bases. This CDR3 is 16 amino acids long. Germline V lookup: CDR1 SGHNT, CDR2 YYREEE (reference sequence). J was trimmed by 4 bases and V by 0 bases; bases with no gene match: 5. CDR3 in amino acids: CASSLVSSGGSDTQYF. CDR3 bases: TGTGCCAGCAGCTTGGTGTCTAGCGGGGGTTCAGATACGCAGTATTTT.

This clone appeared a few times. CDR3 DNA sequence: TGTGCCAGCAGCTTATTGGGAACTCGTAGCGGGAGGCCACCAGATACGCAGTATTTT. Translation: CASSLLGTRSGRPPDTQYF. The chain employs TRBV7-2 and TRBJ2-3, with 10 positions matching TRBD2. Germline assignment: CDR1 SGHTA and CDR2 FQGNSA. V lost 2 bases to trimming and J lost 4 bases; unmatched junction nucleotides: 15. CDR3 length: 19 residues. The whole variable domain, remainder taken from reference TRBV7-2 and TRBJ2-3, is GAGVSQSPSNKVTEKGKDVELRCDPISGHTALYWYRQSLGQGLEFLIYFQGNSAPDKSGLPSDRFSAERTGGSVSTLTIQRTQQEDSAVYLCASSLLGTRSGRPPDTQYFGPGTRLTVL.

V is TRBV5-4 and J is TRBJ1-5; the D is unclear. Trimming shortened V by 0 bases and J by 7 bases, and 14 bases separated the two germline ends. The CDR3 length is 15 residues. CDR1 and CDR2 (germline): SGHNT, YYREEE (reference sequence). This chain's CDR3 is CASSLGPEFSQPQHF. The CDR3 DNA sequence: TGTGCCAGCAGCTTGGGCCCGGAATTTAGCCAGCCCCAGCATTTT.

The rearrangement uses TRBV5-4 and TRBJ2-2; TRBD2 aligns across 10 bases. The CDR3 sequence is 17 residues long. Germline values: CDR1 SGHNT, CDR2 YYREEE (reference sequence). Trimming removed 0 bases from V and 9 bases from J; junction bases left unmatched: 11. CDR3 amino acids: CASSLGSSSGGARELFF. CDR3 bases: TGTGCCAGCAGCTTGGGAAGCTCCAGCGGGGGGGCGCGGGAGCTGTTTTTT.

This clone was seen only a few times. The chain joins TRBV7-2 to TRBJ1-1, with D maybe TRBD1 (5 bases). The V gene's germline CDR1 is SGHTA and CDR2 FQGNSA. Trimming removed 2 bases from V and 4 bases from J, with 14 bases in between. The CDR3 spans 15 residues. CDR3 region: CASSLIFGGGTEAFF. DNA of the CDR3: TGTGCCAGCAGCTTAATTTTCGGGGGTGGCACTGAAGCTTTCTTT.

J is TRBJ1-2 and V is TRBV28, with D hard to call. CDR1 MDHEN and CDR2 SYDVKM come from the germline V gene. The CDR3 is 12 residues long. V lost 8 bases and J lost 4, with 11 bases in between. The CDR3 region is CASGQAVYGYTF. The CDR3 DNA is TGTGCCAGCGGCCAGGCCGTCTATGGCTACACCTTC.

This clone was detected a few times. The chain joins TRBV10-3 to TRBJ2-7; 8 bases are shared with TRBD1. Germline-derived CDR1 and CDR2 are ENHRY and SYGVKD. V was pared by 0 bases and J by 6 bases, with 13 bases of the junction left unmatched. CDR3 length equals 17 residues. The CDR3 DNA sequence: TGTGCCATCAGTGAGTCGAGCAAGGGGCAGGGGGCGTCCGAGCAGTACTTC. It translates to CAISESSKGQGASEQYF.

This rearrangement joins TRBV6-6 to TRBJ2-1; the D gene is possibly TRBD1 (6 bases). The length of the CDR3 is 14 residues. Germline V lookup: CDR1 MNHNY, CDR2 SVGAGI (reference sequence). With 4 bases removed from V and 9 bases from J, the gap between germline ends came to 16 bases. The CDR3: CASSLGQLIGEQFF. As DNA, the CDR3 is TGTGCCAGCAGTTTGGGACAATTAATCGGTGAGCAGTTCTTC.

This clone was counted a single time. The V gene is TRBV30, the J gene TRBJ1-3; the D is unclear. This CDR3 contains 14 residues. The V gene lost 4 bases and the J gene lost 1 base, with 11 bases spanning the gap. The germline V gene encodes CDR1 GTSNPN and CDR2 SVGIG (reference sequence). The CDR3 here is CAWTKRDSGNTIYF. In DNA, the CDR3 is TGTGCCTGGACAAAGAGAGATTCTGGAAACACCATATATTTT.

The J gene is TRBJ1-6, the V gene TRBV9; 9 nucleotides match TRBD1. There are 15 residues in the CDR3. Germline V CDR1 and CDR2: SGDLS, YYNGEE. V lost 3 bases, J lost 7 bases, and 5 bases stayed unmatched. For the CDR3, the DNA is TGTGCCAGCAGCGCGACCGGGACAGGGAATTCACCCCTCCACTTT. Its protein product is CASSATGTGNSPLHF. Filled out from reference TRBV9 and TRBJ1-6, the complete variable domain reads DSGVTQTPKHLITATGQRVTLRCSPRSGDLSVYWYQQSLDQGLQFLIQYYNGEERAKGNILERFSAQQFPDLHSELNLSSLELGDSALYFCASSATGTGNSPLHFGNGTRLTVT.

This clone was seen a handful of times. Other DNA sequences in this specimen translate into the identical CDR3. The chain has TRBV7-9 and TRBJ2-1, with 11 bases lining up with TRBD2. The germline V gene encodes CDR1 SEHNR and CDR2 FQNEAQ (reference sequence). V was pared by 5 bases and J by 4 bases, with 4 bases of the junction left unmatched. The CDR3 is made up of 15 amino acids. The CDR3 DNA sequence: TGTGCCAGCAGCCTAGGGACTAGCGGTTACAATGAGCAGTTCTTC. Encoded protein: CASSLGTSGYNEQFF.